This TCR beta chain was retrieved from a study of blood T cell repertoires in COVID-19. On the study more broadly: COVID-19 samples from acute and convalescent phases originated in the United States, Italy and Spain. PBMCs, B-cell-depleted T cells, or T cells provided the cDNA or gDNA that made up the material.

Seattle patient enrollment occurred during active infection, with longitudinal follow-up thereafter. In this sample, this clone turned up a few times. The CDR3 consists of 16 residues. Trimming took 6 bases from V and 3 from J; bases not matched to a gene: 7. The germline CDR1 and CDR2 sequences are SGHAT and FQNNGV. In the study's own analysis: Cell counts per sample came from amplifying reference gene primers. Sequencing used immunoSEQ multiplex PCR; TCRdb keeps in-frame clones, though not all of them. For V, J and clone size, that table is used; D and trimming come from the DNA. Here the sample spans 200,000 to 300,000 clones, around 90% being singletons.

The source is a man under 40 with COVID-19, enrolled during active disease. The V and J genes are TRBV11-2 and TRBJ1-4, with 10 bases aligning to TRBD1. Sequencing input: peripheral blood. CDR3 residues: CASRPGQGTANEKLFF. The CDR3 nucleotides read TGTGCCAGCAGACCGGGACAGGGGACGGCTAATGAAAAACTGTTTTTT. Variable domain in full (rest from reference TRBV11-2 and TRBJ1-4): EAGVAQSPRYKIIEKRQSVAFWCNPISGHATLYWYQQILGQGPKLLIQFQNNGVVDDSQLPKDRFSAERLKGVDSTLKIQPAKLEDSAVYLCASRPGQGTANEKLFFGSGTQLSVL.